Below, 2 T cell receptor beta chains from the same sample are listed, as sequenced in a study of T-cell memory formation after mild COVID-19. TCRdb analysed the 5' RACE reads with MiXCR anew, one entry per CDR3 protein. Of more than 250,000 distinct CDR3 sequences in the sample, 16% were seen once. The sequencing sample was made of PBMCs or a T cell subset sorted from them (not recorded which). Receptors originate from a man between 18 and 35 years old who had mild COVID-19 (a few samples of this study predate the infection). Cell type and time point are not known.

This clonotype appeared a few times. The V call is TRBV29-1, the J call TRBJ2-7, with D perhaps being TRBD1 or TRBD2 (5 bases each). Germline V CDR1 and CDR2: SQVTM, ANQGSEA. V lost 7 bases and J 6 bases, leaving 19 bases between the germline ends. CDR3 size: 13 residues. CDR3 sequence: CSATGTALGEQYF. DNA for the CDR3: TGCAGCGCTACTGGGACGGCCCTCGGCGAGCAGTACTTC.

The chain links TRBV29-1 to TRBJ2-3; 7 nucleotides align to TRBD2. J gave up 2 bases and V 4 bases, and 3 bases lay outside the gene matches. From germline, CDR1 is SQVTM and CDR2 ANQGSEA. This CDR3 spans 13 amino acids. This CDR3 reads CSVAGTITDTQYF. In nucleotides, the CDR3 is TGCAGCGTTGCCGGGACTATCACAGATACGCAGTATTTT.